The T cell receptor beta chain described here comes from a study of T cells in Graves' hyperthyroidism and ophthalmopathy (dated by TCRdb to between 2018 and 2021). Regarding the complete study: Peripheral blood was sampled at the time of initial diagnosis, prior to any treatment. The 90 to 100 discovery patients were randomly divided into training and test sets at a 7:3 ratio. After blood sampling, hyperthyroidism patients were treated with methimazole at a starting dose of 30 mg daily, and ophthalmopathy patients were treated with high-dose intravenous methylprednisolone. The paper describes TCR Vbeta CDR3 sequencing of some 130 peripheral blood samples, made up of under 50 ophthalmopathy patients, 70 to 75 hyperthyroidism patients and 17 progressor patients. Whether ophthalmopathy could be predicted prospectively was tested in an independent validation cohort made up of under 20 hyperthyroidism patients plus 17 patients who later progressed to ophthalmopathy. A discovery cohort of roughly 100 patients, approximately 45 with Graves' ophthalmopathy and about 60 with stable Graves' hyperthyroidism, was used to find distinguishing TCR V-J signatures. The study also compared thyroid tissue and blood T-cell repertoires from five or six Graves' hyperthyroidism patients.

In the ophthalmopathy patients, disease was moderately to severely active, with a Clinical Activity Score of 3 or more, a NOSPECS grade of 4 or more, and a duration of less than 3 months. Patients with uncontrolled infections, other autoimmune diseases, pregnancy or lactation were excluded. Diagnoses were based on clinical symptoms, serum thyroxine and TRAb, thyroid ultrasound and orbital computed tomography. PBMCs were separated from roughly 9.3 ml of fresh peripheral blood using Ficoll-Paque density gradient centrifugation. Total RNA was extracted using Trizol reagent, and RNA quality was assessed on an Agilent 2100 Bioanalyzer. The V and J ends are trimmed by 5 bases and 9 bases, leaving 23 bases between them. The CDR3 holds 16 amino acids from the cysteine to the phenylalanine. Only the CDR3 DNA stays, 48 bases, in frame from base 1. The CDR1 and CDR2 encoded by the germline V gene (reference sequence) are SEHNR and FQNEAQ.

TCR beta CDR3 regions were amplified from RNA transcripts. A first-round RT-PCR of the TCR CDR3 used the HTBI primer set with the Qiagen OneStep RT-PCR kit. Libraries were constructed in a second round of multiplex PCR, after which size selection and purification were carried out. The libraries were sequenced on an Illumina HiSeq2000 using paired-end 100 bp reads. On the authors' methods: SOAPnuke was used to process the raw data, throwing out any read that contained adapters or uncalled bases, had a mean Phred below 15, or lacked an exact constant-primer or identifier match. COPE v1.2.5 was used to merge high-quality paired reads, and clonotypes were defined as unique nucleotide sequences. Clonotypes were aligned to IMGT TRBV, TRBD and TRBJ reference segments using MiTCR v1.1. Analysis was restricted to V-J combinations with a frequency above 0.0001, which covered 99.2% of repertoires. The TCS score was defined as F50 (clonal expansion) divided by E x V (chaos), with BLOSUM62-based TCRdist calculated between CDR3 peptides within each V-J. Welch's t-statistics and random forest reduced roughly 540 V-J features to roughly 13, which were used in a naive Bayes classifier (R e1071). TCRdb reprocessing: public reads trimmed at Q25 with fastp, clones called with MiXCR, in-frame beta chains kept. For every CDR3 protein sequence, its rows merge into one entry that carries the most common genes and DNA. These V and J calls derive from TCRdb rather than the authors' analysis. The sample records about 640,000 distinct CDR3 sequences, around 21% of which are singletons. The ten top clones hold 34% of the sample.

This clonotype was found a few times. This clone's antigen is unknown. No quality values exist for individual bases; no much larger clone is one base distant. Points the paper makes about the study in general: During validation, the model predicted progression to ophthalmopathy a median of around 6 months ahead of onset, with almost 71% sensitivity and more than 72% specificity. In cross-validation, a model built on a 13 V-J signature told ophthalmopathy apart from stable hyperthyroidism with over 85% sensitivity and approximately 84% specificity, and in testing the same model reached 80%/75%. Sample size was not statistically predetermined, and investigators were not blinded to group allocation. Most expanded thyroid clonotypes (frequency above 0.001) were also found in blood, which suggests that blood repertoires may mirror thyroid immune responses.

The sequence joins TRBV7-9 to TRBJ2-1; a tentative D call is TRBD2 (6 bases match). This receptor was taken from a man aged 25 to 40 with Graves' ophthalmopathy. The material sequenced was blood. The CDR3 corresponds to CASSISGGTGGAEQFF. The sequenced DNA is TGTGCCAGCAGCATTAGTGGGGGGACGGGTGGGGCTGAGCAGTTCTTC.